These 31 T cell receptor beta chains came from one sample sequenced in a study of blood T cell repertoires in COVID-19. The table came from immunoSEQ multiplex PCR; TCRdb's copy has only in-frame clones and leaves some out. In the table there are about 160,000 clones, approximately 85% of which are singletons. Material for sequencing was peripheral blood. The receptors originated from a man older than 75 with COVID-19, enrolled during active disease.

The chain employs TRBV11-3 and TRBJ1-1, with D possibly TRBD1 on 6 matching bases. The germline CDR1 and CDR2 sequences are SGHNT and YENEEA. The CDR3 consists of 14 residues. Trimming took off 7 bases at V and 4 bases at J, with 16 bases between the two ends. CDR3 coding DNA: TGTGCCAGCACCCTGTTTGGGGGCGGCACTGAAGCTTTCTTT. Amino acid sequence: CASTLFGGGTEAFF. The full variable domain, in which reference TRBV11-3 and TRBJ1-1 provide the parts outside the CDR3, is EAGVVQSPRYKIIEKKQPVAFWCNPISGHNTLYWYLQNLGQGPELLIRYENEEAVDDSQLPKDRFSAERLKGVDSTLKIQPAELGDSAVYLCASTLFGGGTEAFFGQGTRLTVV.

The rearrangement uses TRBV7-9 and TRBJ1-4; weak D call: TRBD1 (6 bases). This CDR3 comprises 15 residues. V was pared by 2 bases and J by 6 bases, with 13 bases between. The germline gives CDR1 SEHNR, CDR2 FQNEAQ (reference sequence). The chain's CDR3 is CASSLPAGGDEKLFF. CDR3 coding DNA: TGTGCCAGCAGCTTACCGGCTGGGGGCGATGAAAAACTGTTTTTT.

V usage is TRBV12-5 and J usage is TRBJ2-3, with 7 bases that match TRBD1. After removal of 2 bases from V and 3 bases from J, the junction contained 5 bases not matched to a gene. CDR1 and CDR2 (germline): LGHNT, FRNRAP. CDR3 length: 15 amino acids. The CDR3 bases are TGTGCTAGTGGTTTGCTATACAGGGGTACAGATACGCAGTATTTT. Translation gives CASGLLYRGTDTQYF. The variable domain in full, with the rest retrieved from reference TRBV12-5 and TRBJ2-3, is DARVTQTPRHKVTEMGQEVTMRCQPILGHNTVFWYRQTMMQGLELLAYFRNRAPLDDSGMPKDRFSAEMPDATLATLKIQPSEPRDSAVYFCASGLLYRGTDTQYFGPGTRLTVL.

This CDR3 reads CASSLPGNNSPLHF. The DNA of the CDR3 is TGTGCCAGCAGCCTACCGGGAAATAATTCACCCCTCCACTTT. The chain couples TRBV7-2 to TRBJ1-6; D gene unclear. V was trimmed by 5 bases and J by 5 bases, leaving 10 bases between them. The CDR3 is 14 residues long. Per germline, CDR1 SGHTA and CDR2 FQGNSA.

The V gene is TRBV19, the J gene TRBJ1-5; D is possibly TRBD1 (5 bases). CDR3 length equals 15 residues. Germline CDR1 is LNHDA and CDR2 is SQIVND (reference sequence). Between the trimmed V and J ends, which lost 2 bases and 3 bases, there was a span of 11 bases. The CDR3 nucleotides read TGTGCCAGTAGTATACAGGGTTCCCTCAATCAGCCCCAGCATTTT. Translating gives CASSIQGSLNQPQHF. Full variable domain (missing parts from reference TRBV19 and TRBJ1-5): DGGITQSPKYLFRKEGQNVTLSCEQNLNHDAMYWYRQDPGQGLRLIYYSQIVNDFQKGDIAEGYSVSREKKESFPLTVTSAQKNPTAFYLCASSIQGSLNQPQHFGDGTRLSIL.

The rearrangement links TRBV28 to TRBJ1-6; D call uncertain. CDR1 is MDHEN and CDR2 is SYDVKM in the germline V gene. CDR3 size: 16 residues. V was pared by 6 bases and J by 8 bases, with 20 bases between. The CDR3 DNA reads as TGTGCCAGCAGCGAGACCGGAGGGATGGATGATTCACCCCTCCACTTT. Protein sequence: CASSETGGMDDSPLHF.

This clone was recorded a few times. This chain connects TRBV2 to TRBJ1-2; 7 positions agree with TRBD1. From germline, CDR1 is SNHLY and CDR2 FYNNEI. Germline trimming cut 8 bases from V and 4 bases from J; bases unmatched to any gene: 7. This CDR3 is 13 amino acids long. DNA of the CDR3: TGTGCCAGCGTTGGACAGGCAGGCTATGGCTACACCTTC. Amino acid sequence: CASVGQAGYGYTF. The full variable domain, rest sourced from reference TRBV2 and TRBJ1-2, is EPEVTQTPSHQVTQMGQEVILRCVPISNHLYFYWYRQILGQKVEFLVSFYNNEISEKSEIFDDQFSVERPDGSNFTLKIRSTKLEDSAMYFCASVGQAGYGYTFGSGTRLTVV.

The gene calls are TRBV19 and TRBJ1-2, with D possibly being TRBD1 (6 bases). This CDR3 has 15 amino acids. The germline V gene has CDR1 LNHDA and CDR2 SQIVND (reference sequence). The V gene lost 3 bases and the J gene lost 2 bases, with 13 bases spanning the gap. The CDR3 sequence is CASSIGGPQNYGYTF. The DNA of the CDR3 is TGTGCCAGTAGTATCGGGGGGCCACAGAACTATGGCTACACCTTC.

The chain is built from TRBV9 and TRBJ2-1; TRBD1 matches 9 bases. The CDR3 is 15 residues long. V lost 3 bases to trimming and J lost 7 bases; unmatched junction nucleotides: 8. From germline, CDR1 is SGDLS and CDR2 YYNGEE. CDR3 region: CASSAGQGGRNEQFF. The CDR3 DNA sequence: TGTGCCAGCAGCGCGGGACAGGGTGGGAGGAATGAGCAGTTCTTC.

The chain is built from TRBV3-1 (or the pseudogene TRBV3-2) and TRBJ2-7; 9 bases are a match to TRBD1. V lost 5 bases to trimming and J lost 7 bases; unmatched junction nucleotides: 12. Germline CDR1 reads LGHDT; CDR2 reads YNNKEL (reference sequence). The CDR3 runs to 15 residues. The DNA of the CDR3 is TGTGCCAGCAGCTTTTTCGGACAGGGACAGGGAGAGCAGTACTTC. It yields the protein CASSFFGQGQGEQYF.

The genes are TRBV7-9 and TRBJ2-4; TRBD2 aligns across 14 bases. The CDR3 has 18 amino acids. With 4 bases clipped from V and 2 bases from J, the junction kept 7 bases outside the gene matches. The germline CDR1 and CDR2 sequences are SEHNR and FQNEAQ (reference sequence). The chain's CDR3 is CASSSLTSGGVSKNIQYF. CDR3 bases: TGTGCCAGCAGCTCCTTGACTAGCGGGGGGGTGTCCAAAAACATTCAGTACTTC.

The chain has TRBV7-9 and TRBJ1-4; D remains unclear. The CDR3 has 14 residues. Between the trimmed V and J ends, which lost 3 bases and 10 bases, there was a span of 15 bases. Per germline, CDR1 SEHNR and CDR2 FQNEAQ (reference sequence). The CDR3 nucleotides are TGTGCCAGCAGCTTCGACCCCTTAGGAGGAAAACTGTTTTTT. Its protein is CASSFDPLGGKLFF. The entire variable domain, with the rest obtained from reference TRBV7-9 and TRBJ1-4, is as follows: DTGVSQNPRHKITKRGQNVTFRCDPISEHNRLYWYRQTLGQGPEFLTYFQNEAQLEKSRLLSDRFSAERPKGSFSTLEIQRTEQGDSAMYLCASSFDPLGGKLFFGSGTQLSVL.

The gene calls are TRBV9 and TRBJ1-2; 7 bases are a match to TRBD1. The germline V gene encodes CDR1 SGDLS and CDR2 YYNGEE. Trimming at V came to 0 bases and at J to 6 bases, leaving 8 bases not matched to a gene. This CDR3 spans 15 amino acids. CDR3 bases: TGTGCCAGCAGCGTAGCGTGGGACAGCTTTAATGGCTACACCTTC. It encodes CASSVAWDSFNGYTF.

The chain links TRBV19 to TRBJ1-2; 7 nucleotides match TRBD1. V lost 3 bases, J lost 8 bases, and 3 bases stayed unmatched. The germline V gene encodes CDR1 LNHDA and CDR2 SQIVND (reference sequence). The CDR3 is 12 amino acids. The CDR3 reads CASSIGGGGYTF. The CDR3 DNA follows: TGTGCCAGTAGTATCGGAGGGGGCGGCTACACCTTC.

The CDR3 DNA follows: TGTGCCAGCATAGTGGCGGGAGGGAACAATGAGCAGTTCTTC. This sequence encodes CASIVAGGNNEQFF. This chain connects TRBV5-4 to TRBJ2-1; 9 positions agree with TRBD2. Germline-derived CDR1 and CDR2 are SGHNT and YYREEE (reference sequence). V shed 6 bases and J 5 bases; nucleotides not matched to a gene: 6. CDR3 size: 14 residues.

The rearrangement joins TRBV28 to TRBJ2-7; tentatively, D is TRBD1 (5 bases). The CDR3 is 14 residues long. Germline CDR1 is MDHEN and CDR2 is SYDVKM. With 3 bases removed from V and 0 bases from J, the gap between germline ends came to 9 bases. CDR3 protein: CASSLFGASYEQYF. The CDR3 DNA is TGTGCCAGCAGTTTGTTTGGGGCCTCCTACGAGCAGTACTTC.

The DNA of the CDR3 is TGTGCCAGCAGGGGCGGGGGGGCCCTAGAGACCCAGTACTTC. Translating it yields CASRGGGALETQYF. This sequence joins TRBV6-6 and TRBJ2-5, with 9 bases lining up with TRBD2. The CDR3 spans 14 residues. Germline V CDR1 and CDR2: MNHNY, SVGAGI (reference sequence). V lost 6 bases and J lost 4; bases outside the gene matches: 6.

The rearrangement joins TRBV28 to TRBJ2-2, with TRBD2 identical over 8 bases. The V and J ends lost 6 bases and 3 bases, in that order; junction bases with no gene match: 9. Germline CDR1 is MDHEN and CDR2 is SYDVKM. The CDR3 loop spans 16 amino acids. CDR3 sequence reads: CASRSLRGGDTGELFF. The DNA for the CDR3 is TGTGCCAGCAGGTCACTCCGGGGGGGAGACACCGGGGAGCTGTTTTTT.

The chain has TRBV27 and TRBJ2-7, with TRBD1 matching 7 bases. Germline V gene lookup returns CDR1 MNHEY and CDR2 SMNVEV (reference sequence). The CDR3 runs 15 residues. The junction had 9 bases not matched to a gene; V was cut back by 6 bases and J by 1 base. For the CDR3, the DNA is TGTGCCAGCAGGGAGATTGGACAGGCGTCCTACGAGCAGTACTTC. It translates to CASREIGQASYEQYF.

The chain uses TRBV6-5 and TRBJ2-3, with a tentative D call TRBD1 (5 bases). Trimming stripped 7 bases from V and 6 bases from J, with 20 bases between. Germline V gene lookup returns CDR1 MNHEY and CDR2 SVGAGI. There are 15 residues in the CDR3. The CDR3 reads CASKRWLGAGDTQYF. The DNA of the CDR3 is TGTGCCAGCAAGAGATGGCTAGGGGCCGGGGATACGCAGTATTTT.

This chain connects TRBV2 to TRBJ1-1, with TRBD1 matching over 8 bases. This CDR3 spans 16 amino acids. Trimming at V came to 5 bases and at J to 0 bases, leaving 8 bases not matched to a gene. Looked up from germline, CDR1 is SNHLY and CDR2 is FYNNEI. The CDR3 DNA reads as TGTGCCAGCAGTCCCCCGCAGGGGGCCATGAACACTGAAGCTTTCTTT. Protein product: CASSPPQGAMNTEAFF.

This clone was picked up one time. The chain joins TRBV18 to TRBJ2-3; no clear D. Germline values: CDR1 KGHSH, CDR2 LQKENI. This CDR3 is built from 13 residues. Trimming shortened V by 2 bases and J by 6 bases, and 9 bases separated the two germline ends. Written as DNA, the CDR3 is TGTGCCAGCTCACCATCGGTCGTGGATACGCAGTATTTT. Its translation is CASSPSVVDTQYF.

This clone came up once. This rearrangement joins TRBV5-6 to TRBJ2-3; D might be TRBD2 (6 bases). V shed 0 bases and J shed 2 bases, with 13 bases lying between them. Looked up from germline, CDR1 is SGHDT and CDR2 is YYEEEE. This CDR3 comprises 16 residues. The CDR3 DNA is TGTGCCAGCAGCTTGGCCACTAGGGGACTCACAGATACGCAGTATTTT. As protein: CASSLATRGLTDTQYF.

The table lists this clone with a count of one. V is TRBV11-1 and J is TRBJ2-1, with 8 bases aligning to TRBD1. Trimming took 5 bases from V and 4 from J; bases not matched to a gene: 7. The CDR3 extends over 15 amino acids. CDR1 is SGHAT, CDR2 FQDESV, per germline (reference sequence). The CDR3 nucleotides read TGTGCCAGCAGCCACAGACAGGGGCGATACAATGAGCAGTTCTTC. Protein sequence: CASSHRQGRYNEQFF.

This chain connects TRBV29-1 to TRBJ1-4; 11 bases are shared with TRBD1. J lost 7 bases, V lost 2 bases, and 12 bases had no gene match. This CDR3 comprises 17 residues. Germline CDR1 SQVTM, CDR2 ANQGSEA. CDR3 amino acids: CSVENLGTGGRGEKLFF. The CDR3 nucleotides read TGCAGCGTTGAAAATCTCGGGACAGGGGGGAGAGGTGAAAAACTGTTTTTT.

The chain employs TRBV6-5 and TRBJ2-5, with 8 bases aligning to TRBD1. This CDR3 has 13 amino acids. The V gene's germline CDR1 is MNHEY and CDR2 SVGAGI. The J segment lost 6 bases and the V segment lost 7 bases, leaving 7 bases of the junction unmatched. The DNA for the CDR3 is TGTGCCAGCATAGGGACAGGACCAAAGACCCAGTACTTC. Its protein is CASIGTGPKTQYF.

The chain has TRBV19 and TRBJ2-3, with 9 bases aligning to TRBD1. Germline assignment: CDR1 LNHDA and CDR2 SQIVND (reference sequence). J was trimmed by 5 bases and V by 3 bases; bases with no gene match: 3. The CDR3 is made up of 14 amino acids. CDR3 nucleotides: TGTGCCAGTAGTATCGGACAGGGGCAAGATACGCAGTATTTT. Translating it yields CASSIGQGQDTQYF.

This clone was counted a single time. This rearrangement joins TRBV9 to TRBJ2-7; a possible D gene is TRBD2 (6 bases). This CDR3 has 15 residues. V lost 0 bases and J 0 bases, leaving 10 bases between the germline ends. Germline V gene sequence: CDR1 SGDLS, CDR2 YYNGEE. In DNA, the CDR3 is TGTGCCAGCAGCGTAGGTCCGGGGGACTCCTACGAGCAGTACTTC. Translated, it gives CASSVGPGDSYEQYF.

The chain couples TRBV12-5 to TRBJ1-2, with D perhaps TRBD1 (5 bases). The CDR3 sequence is 16 residues long. Germline values: CDR1 LGHNT, CDR2 FRNRAP. V dropped 0 bases and J dropped 2 bases, with 13 bases sitting between them. This CDR3 is CASGLVLGGSNYGYTF. The CDR3 nucleotides read TGTGCTAGTGGTTTGGTACTGGGGGGGTCCAACTATGGCTACACCTTC.

This chain connects TRBV5-1 to TRBJ1-4; 9 bases align to TRBD1. The germline CDR1 and CDR2 sequences are SGHRS and YFSETQ. The CDR3 consists of 16 residues. With V trimmed by 0 bases and J by 7 bases, 7 bases remained unmatched. In DNA, the CDR3 is TGCGCCAGCAGCTTGGCCGGACAGGGGAATCCTGAAAAACTGTTTTTT. This translates into CASSLAGQGNPEKLFF. The variable domain in full, completed from reference TRBV5-1 and TRBJ1-4, reads KAGVTQTPRYLIKTRGQQVTLSCSPISGHRSVSWYQQTPGQGLQFLFEYFSETQRNKGNFPGRFSGRQFSNSRSEMNVSTLELGDSALYLCASSLAGQGNPEKLFFGSGTQLSVL.

This chain connects TRBV6-5 to TRBJ2-5, with 8 bases identical to TRBD1. CDR3 size: 14 residues. CDR1 MNHEY and CDR2 SVGAGI come from the germline V gene. V trimming: 7 bases; J trimming: 1 base; junction bases outside the gene matches: 5. The CDR3 is CASTPTGVQETQYF. The DNA of the CDR3 is TGTGCCAGCACCCCGACAGGGGTCCAAGAGACCCAGTACTTC.